The text below deals with one T cell receptor (beta chain). Libraries were prepared by immunoSEQ multiplex PCR; TCRdb keeps only in-frame clonotypes and omits some of them. The sample has approximately 30,000 clones; about 93% are singletons. The CDR3 extends over 15 amino acids. CDR1 is SGHTA, CDR2 FQGNSA, per germline. V trimming: 5 bases; J trimming: 5 bases; junction bases outside the gene matches: 7. This sample was included in a study of T cell changes during pregnancy in multiple sclerosis. The rearrangement uses TRBV7-2 and TRBJ2-5; 11 bases match TRBD1. The clonotype comes from a female donor with multiple sclerosis, enrolled in a pregnancy study. The sample was CD4+ T cells from peripheral blood mononuclear cells, taken after pregnancy. CDR3 protein: CASSATGTGGETQYF. DNA of the CDR3: TGTGCCAGCAGCGCTACCGGGACAGGGGGGGAGACCCAGTACTTC. The full variable domain, rest sourced from reference TRBV7-2 and TRBJ2-5, is GAGVSQSPSNKVTEKGKDVELRCDPISGHTALYWYRQSLGQGLEFLIYFQGNSAPDKSGLPSDRFSAERTGGSVSTLTIQRTQQEDSAVYLCASSATGTGGETQYFGPGTRLLVL.